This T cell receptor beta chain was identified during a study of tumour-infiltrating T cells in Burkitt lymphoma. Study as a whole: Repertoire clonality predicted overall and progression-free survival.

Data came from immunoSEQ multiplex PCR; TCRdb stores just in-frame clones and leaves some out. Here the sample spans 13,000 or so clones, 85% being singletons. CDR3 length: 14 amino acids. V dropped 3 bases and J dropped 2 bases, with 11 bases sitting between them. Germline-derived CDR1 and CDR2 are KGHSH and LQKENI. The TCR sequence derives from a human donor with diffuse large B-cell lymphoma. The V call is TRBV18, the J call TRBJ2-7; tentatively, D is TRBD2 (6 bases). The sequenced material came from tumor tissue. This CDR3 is CASSPNGEAYEQYF. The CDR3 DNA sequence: TGTGCCAGCTCACCTAACGGGGAGGCCTACGAGCAGTACTTC.